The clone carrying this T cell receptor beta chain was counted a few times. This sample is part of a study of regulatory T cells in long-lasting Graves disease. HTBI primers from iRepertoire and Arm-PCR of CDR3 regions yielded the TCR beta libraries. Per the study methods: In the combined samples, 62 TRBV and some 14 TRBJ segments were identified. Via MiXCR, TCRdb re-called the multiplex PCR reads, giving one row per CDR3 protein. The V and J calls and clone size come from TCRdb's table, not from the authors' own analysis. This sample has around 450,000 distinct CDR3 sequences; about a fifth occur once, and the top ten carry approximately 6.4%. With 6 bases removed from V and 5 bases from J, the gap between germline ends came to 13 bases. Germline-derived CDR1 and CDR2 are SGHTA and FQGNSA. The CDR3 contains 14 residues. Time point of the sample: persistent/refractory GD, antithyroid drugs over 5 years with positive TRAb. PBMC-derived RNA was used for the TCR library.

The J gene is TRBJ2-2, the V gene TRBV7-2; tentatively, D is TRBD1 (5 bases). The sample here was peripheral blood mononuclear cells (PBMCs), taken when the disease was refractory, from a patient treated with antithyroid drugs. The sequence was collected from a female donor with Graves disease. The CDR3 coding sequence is TGTGCCAGCAGGCGACAGTTGGTTACCGGGGAGCTGTTTTTT. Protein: CASRRQLVTGELFF.